These T cell receptor beta chains were read from a single sample in a study of identical twins. TCRdb re-analysed the 5' RACE reads in MiXCR, keeping a single row per CDR3 protein. The table records 1.5 million to 2 million distinct CDR3 sequences, about 32% of them present only once. The sample was cord blood. These receptor sequences come from a newborn girl in good health. Each CDR3 is given with its conserved first and last residue. Each record gives: J gene, V gene, D gene, CDR3 length, clone size, CDR3 protein, CDR3 DNA. The D gene is left open where the match is weak. Only some rows state a clone size, as once, few, many or a class for expanded clones.

j_call: TRBJ2-1
v_call: TRBV4-1
d_call: TRBD2
cdr3_length: 15
clone_size: -
cdr3_aa: CASSRVLAGSYEQFF
cdr3_nt: TGCGCCAGCAGCCGCGTACTAGCGGGCTCCTACGAGCAGTTCTTC

j_call: TRBJ2-2
v_call: TRBV6-5
d_call: -
cdr3_length: 12
clone_size: few
cdr3_aa: CASGRFTGELFF
cdr3_nt: TGTGCCAGCGGGAGGTTCACCGGGGAGCTGTTTTTT

j_call: TRBJ2-6
v_call: TRBV6-1
d_call: -
cdr3_length: 15
clone_size: -
cdr3_aa: CASKQGRSGANVLTF
cdr3_nt: TGTGCCAGTAAACAGGGTCGCTCTGGGGCCAACGTCCTGACTTTC

j_call: TRBJ1-2
v_call: TRBV12-3/TRBV12-4
d_call: -
cdr3_length: 14
clone_size: -
cdr3_aa: CASRRLGAPYGYTF
cdr3_nt: TGTGCCAGCAGGCGGCTAGGGGCCCCCTATGGCTACACCTTC

j_call: TRBJ2-7
v_call: TRBV6-5
d_call: -
cdr3_length: 13
clone_size: -
cdr3_aa: CASSAGTCTEQYF
cdr3_nt: TGTGCCAGCAGCGCCGGGACATGTACCGAGCAGTACTTC

j_call: TRBJ1-6
v_call: TRBV27
d_call: -
cdr3_length: 15
clone_size: -
cdr3_aa: CASSLVLGSRSPPHF
cdr3_nt: TGTGCCAGCAGTTTAGTGTTGGGTAGTCGGTCACCCCCCCACTTT

j_call: TRBJ2-1
v_call: TRBV4-1
d_call: TRBD2
cdr3_length: 19
clone_size: -
cdr3_aa: CASSHQTSGGVRSYNEQFF
cdr3_nt: TGCGCCAGCAGCCATCAGACTAGCGGGGGGGTCCGTTCCTACAATGAGCAGTTCTTC

j_call: TRBJ1-1
v_call: TRBV12-3/TRBV12-4
d_call: -
cdr3_length: 13
clone_size: -
cdr3_aa: CASSFQGNPEAFF
cdr3_nt: TGTGCCAGCAGTTTTCAGGGAAACCCTGAAGCTTTCTTT

j_call: TRBJ2-7
v_call: TRBV3-1
d_call: -
cdr3_length: 9
clone_size: many
cdr3_aa: CATNHEQYF
cdr3_nt: TGTGCCACCAACCACGAGCAGTACTTC

j_call: TRBJ2-7
v_call: TRBV20-1
d_call: TRBD2
cdr3_length: 16
clone_size: few
cdr3_aa: CSARGLAGYTYNEQYF
cdr3_nt: TGCAGTGCTAGAGGCCTAGCGGGATACACCTACAATGAGCAGTACTTC

j_call: TRBJ2-1
v_call: TRBV7-2
d_call: TRBD2
cdr3_length: 17
clone_size: -
cdr3_aa: CASSLVGGTSGVNEQFF
cdr3_nt: TGTGCCAGCAGCTTAGTTGGGGGGACTAGCGGGGTAAATGAGCAGTTCTTC

j_call: TRBJ2-7
v_call: TRBV4-1
d_call: TRBD2
cdr3_length: 14
clone_size: -
cdr3_aa: CASSQGGRWDEQYF
cdr3_nt: TGCGCCAGCAGCCAGGGGGGGAGATGGGACGAGCAGTACTTC

j_call: TRBJ2-3
v_call: TRBV5-1
d_call: TRBD2
cdr3_length: 14
clone_size: -
cdr3_aa: CASSAGGVADTQYF
cdr3_nt: TGCGCCAGCAGCGCGGGGGGGGTGGCAGATACGCAGTATTTT

j_call: TRBJ1-4
v_call: TRBV7-2
d_call: TRBD1
cdr3_length: 15
clone_size: -
cdr3_aa: CASSGQASLNEKLFF
cdr3_nt: TGTGCCAGCAGCGGACAGGCGTCACTTAATGAAAAACTGTTTTTT

j_call: TRBJ2-7
v_call: TRBV28
d_call: -
cdr3_length: 14
clone_size: few
cdr3_aa: CASSLPQTLHEQYF
cdr3_nt: TGTGCCAGCAGTTTGCCCCAAACCCTCCATGAGCAGTACTTC

j_call: TRBJ1-5
v_call: TRBV28
d_call: TRBD1
cdr3_length: 14
clone_size: -
cdr3_aa: CASSSTGIDQSQHF
cdr3_nt: TGTGCCAGCAGTTCGACAGGGATTGATCAGTCCCAGCATTTT

j_call: TRBJ2-7
v_call: TRBV6-5
d_call: TRBD2
cdr3_length: 16
clone_size: -
cdr3_aa: CAGSRLSSGRAYEQYF
cdr3_nt: TGTGCCGGCAGCCGACTTTCTAGCGGGAGGGCCTACGAGCAGTACTTC

j_call: TRBJ1-6
v_call: TRBV3-1
d_call: TRBD1
cdr3_length: 15
clone_size: -
cdr3_aa: CASSRITGGLTPLHF
cdr3_nt: TGTGCCAGCAGTCGAATAACAGGGGGCCTAACCCCCCTCCACTTT

j_call: TRBJ2-5
v_call: TRBV10-3
d_call: -
cdr3_length: 13
clone_size: few
cdr3_aa: CATRRGSQETQYF
cdr3_nt: TGTGCCACCAGGCGGGGATCTCAAGAGACCCAGTACTTC

j_call: TRBJ2-3
v_call: TRBV5-1
d_call: -
cdr3_length: 14
clone_size: -
cdr3_aa: CASRGYGGTDTQYF
cdr3_nt: TGCGCCAGCAGGGGGTACGGGGGCACAGATACGCAGTATTTT

j_call: TRBJ2-5
v_call: TRBV5-1
d_call: TRBD2
cdr3_length: 20
clone_size: -
cdr3_aa: CASSSPTQSPSGGAQETQYF
cdr3_nt: TGCGCCAGCAGCTCCCCTACTCAGAGTCCTAGCGGGGGGGCCCAAGAGACCCAGTACTTC

j_call: TRBJ2-7
v_call: TRBV7-9
d_call: TRBD1
cdr3_length: 17
clone_size: -
cdr3_aa: CASSLSLLTGVSYEQYF
cdr3_nt: TGTGCCAGCAGCTTGTCGTTATTGACAGGGGTTTCCTACGAGCAGTACTTC

j_call: TRBJ2-7
v_call: TRBV20-1
d_call: -
cdr3_length: 10
clone_size: -
cdr3_aa: CSASLGPQYF
cdr3_nt: TGCAGTGCTAGTTTAGGACCGCAGTACTTC

j_call: TRBJ1-1
v_call: TRBV27
d_call: -
cdr3_length: 13
clone_size: -
cdr3_aa: CASSQTQLSEAFF
cdr3_nt: TGTGCCAGCAGCCAGACCCAGTTGTCTGAAGCTTTCTTT

j_call: TRBJ1-2
v_call: TRBV2
d_call: -
cdr3_length: 11
clone_size: -
cdr3_aa: CASGGEYGYTF
cdr3_nt: TGTGCCAGCGGAGGGGAATATGGCTACACCTTC

j_call: TRBJ2-3
v_call: TRBV2
d_call: -
cdr3_length: 13
clone_size: -
cdr3_aa: CASSPGPGDTQYF
cdr3_nt: TGTGCCAGCAGTCCAGGGCCCGGAGATACGCAGTATTTT

j_call: TRBJ2-5
v_call: TRBV27
d_call: -
cdr3_length: 15
clone_size: -
cdr3_aa: CASSLFRATQETQYF
cdr3_nt: TGTGCCAGCAGCCTATTCAGGGCCACTCAAGAGACCCAGTACTTC

j_call: TRBJ2-7
v_call: TRBV20-1
d_call: TRBD2
cdr3_length: 12
clone_size: -
cdr3_aa: CSASLATNEQYF
cdr3_nt: TGCAGTGCCTCACTAGCGACCAATGAGCAGTACTTC

j_call: TRBJ1-2
v_call: TRBV28
d_call: TRBD1
cdr3_length: 16
clone_size: many
cdr3_aa: CASSSIPGQGHYGYTF
cdr3_nt: TGTGCCAGCAGTTCAATCCCGGGACAGGGGCACTATGGCTACACCTTC

j_call: TRBJ2-1
v_call: TRBV5-1
d_call: TRBD2
cdr3_length: 15
clone_size: -
cdr3_aa: CASRDTGGSYNEQFF
cdr3_nt: TGCGCCAGCAGAGATACGGGGGGTTCCTACAATGAGCAGTTCTTC

j_call: TRBJ2-5
v_call: TRBV2
d_call: TRBD2
cdr3_length: 14
clone_size: -
cdr3_aa: CASSGIAGQETQYF
cdr3_nt: TGTGCCAGCAGTGGTATAGCGGGGCAAGAGACCCAGTACTTC

j_call: TRBJ1-5
v_call: TRBV6-5
d_call: -
cdr3_length: 15
clone_size: once
cdr3_aa: CASSYSRDVGQPQHF
cdr3_nt: TGTGCCAGCAGTTACTCAAGAGACGTTGGGCAGCCCCAGCATTTT

j_call: TRBJ2-2
v_call: TRBV20-1
d_call: -
cdr3_length: 13
clone_size: -
cdr3_aa: CSASSVNTGELFF
cdr3_nt: TGCAGTGCTAGTAGCGTCAACACCGGGGAGCTGTTTTTT

j_call: TRBJ1-4
v_call: TRBV14
d_call: -
cdr3_length: 14
clone_size: few
cdr3_aa: CASSPRTSNEKLFF
cdr3_nt: TGTGCCAGCAGCCCACGGACAAGTAATGAAAAACTGTTTTTT

j_call: TRBJ2-3
v_call: TRBV6-2/TRBV6-3
d_call: TRBD2
cdr3_length: 16
clone_size: few
cdr3_aa: CASMGRGASLTDTQYF
cdr3_nt: TGTGCCAGCATGGGGCGGGGGGCCTCTCTCACAGATACGCAGTATTTT

j_call: TRBJ2-1
v_call: TRBV4-1
d_call: -
cdr3_length: 15
clone_size: few
cdr3_aa: CASSQDPAGVNEQFF
cdr3_nt: TGCGCCAGCAGCCAAGACCCCGCAGGGGTTAATGAGCAGTTCTTC